The sequence of this TCR beta chain was determined in a study of persistence of HIV-infected CD4 T cells. Study as a whole: A median of roughly 8 years of suppressive ART preceded sampling.

The stimulus was an HIV-1 Gag 15-mer peptide pool, 1 ug/peptide/mL. Memory cells lacking CD40L and CD69 with high CD45RO were sorted. Undetectable plasma HIV-1 RNA below 50 copies/mL lasted at least 4 years. The ends lost 0 bases at V and 5 bases at J; junction bases unmatched: 7. This CDR3 is 16 amino acids long. The germline V gene has CDR1 SGDLS and CDR2 YYNGEE. This was the immunoSEQ version 4 assay in survey mode. Clones were sequenced by immunoSEQ multiplex PCR, and TCRdb holds only the in-frame ones, with some missing. The table lists about 40,000 clones, 75% to 85% of them singletons, with about 14% in the top ten. General study points: TCR analyses could not target the rare provirus-carrying CMV-responding cells. Antigen-responding cells were enriched for degenerate expanded CDR3beta sequences.

Points on this clone: What it binds is unknown.

The receptor comes from an adult man with HIV who was CMV-seropositive. The chain is built from TRBV9 and TRBJ2-2; 7 positions match TRBD1. The starting material was CD4+ T cells sorted from PBMCs after roughly 20-hour stimulation, obtained from a patient who received antiretroviral therapy. As DNA, the CDR3 is TGTGCCAGCAGCGTAGATTTGACAGGGCGAACCGGGGAGCTGTTTTTT. It yields the protein CASSVDLTGRTGELFF.